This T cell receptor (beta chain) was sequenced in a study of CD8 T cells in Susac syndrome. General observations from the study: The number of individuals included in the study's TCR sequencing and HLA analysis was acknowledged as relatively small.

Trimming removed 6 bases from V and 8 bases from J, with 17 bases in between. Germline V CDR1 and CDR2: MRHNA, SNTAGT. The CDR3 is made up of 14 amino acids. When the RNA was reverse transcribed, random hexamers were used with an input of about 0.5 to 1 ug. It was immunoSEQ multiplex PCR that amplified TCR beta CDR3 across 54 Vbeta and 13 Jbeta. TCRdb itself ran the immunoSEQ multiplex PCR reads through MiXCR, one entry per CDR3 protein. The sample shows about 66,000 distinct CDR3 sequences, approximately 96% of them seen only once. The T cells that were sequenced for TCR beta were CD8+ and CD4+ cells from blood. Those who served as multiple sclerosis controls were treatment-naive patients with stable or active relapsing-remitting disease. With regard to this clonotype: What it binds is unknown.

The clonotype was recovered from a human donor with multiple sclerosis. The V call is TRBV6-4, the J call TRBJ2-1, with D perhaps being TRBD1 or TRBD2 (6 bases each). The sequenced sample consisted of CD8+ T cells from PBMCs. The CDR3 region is CASSPLGGGDEQFF. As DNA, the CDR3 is TGTGCCAGCAGCCCATTGGGGGGCGGGGATGAGCAGTTCTTC.